A few counts support the clone carrying this T cell receptor beta chain. TCRdb redid the calling of the RT-PCR reads with MiXCR, one entry per CDR3 protein. The sample shows 650,000 to 800,000 distinct CDR3 sequences, 13% to 15% of them seen only once. The CDR3 runs 16 residues. Germline CDR1 is SGDLS and CDR2 is YYNGEE. Trimming stripped 2 bases from V and 8 bases from J, with 20 bases between. The sequencing input was memory CD4+ T cells from blood. The sequence was collected from a female donor in good health, serving as a healthy control. The chain recombines TRBV9 with TRBJ2-1, with D possibly being TRBD2 (7 bases). For the CDR3, the DNA is TGTGCCAGCAGCGTCTTTAGGGGGGGAGATCACCATGAGCAGTTCTTC. As protein: CASSVFRGGDHHEQFF.